A single sample gave rise to the 21 T cell receptor beta chains below, sequenced in a study of radiotherapy plus CTLA-4 blockade in lung cancer. Sequencing was performed with immunoSEQ multiplex PCR; in TCRdb, only in-frame clones are kept and a portion is missing. This sample yields 51,000 or so clones, of which approximately 76% are seen a single time; 11% belongs to the top ten. Sequencing used peripheral blood, obtained from a patient treated with radiotherapy plus ipilimumab. Receptors were obtained from a human donor with non-small cell lung cancer who had stable disease on radiotherapy plus ipilimumab.

The chain employs TRBV19 and TRBJ1-5; D unclear. This CDR3 region has 16 residues. The V and J ends lost 4 bases and 4 bases respectively, with 17 bases between them. Germline CDR1 reads LNHDA; CDR2 reads SQIVND (reference sequence). CDR3 amino acids: CASSTSRFGRNQPQHF. CDR3 DNA sequence: TGTGCCAGTAGTACGTCCCGTTTTGGGCGAAATCAGCCCCAGCATTTT.

The chain employs TRBV19 and TRBJ2-7, with TRBD1 matching over 8 bases. The CDR3 covers 17 residues. The trim removed 5 bases at V and 0 bases at J, leaving 12 bases unmatched. CDR1 is LNHDA and CDR2 is SQIVND in the germline V gene (reference sequence). The CDR3 nucleotides are TGTGCCAGTAGTCCGCGGACAGGGAGAAAAATCTCCTACGAGCAGTACGTC. It codes for CASSPRTGRKISYEQYV.

The rearrangement uses TRBV28 and TRBJ1-3; TRBD1 might be the D (6 bases). In germline, CDR1 is MDHEN, CDR2 SYDVKM. With 4 bases removed from V and 0 bases from J, the gap between germline ends came to 19 bases. The CDR3 is 18 amino acids. In DNA form, the CDR3 reads TGTGCCAGCAGTTCCTCCTCGGGGGCCGCTCCCTCTGGAAACACCATATATTTT. It is translated as CASSSSSGAAPSGNTIYF. Full variable domain (missing parts from reference TRBV28 and TRBJ1-3): DVKVTQSSRYLVKRTGEKVFLECVQDMDHENMFWYRQDPGLGLRLIYFSYDVKMKEKGDIPEGYSVSREKKERFSLILESASTNQTSMYLCASSSSSGAAPSGNTIYFGEGSWLTVV.

By proportion, this clone is medium-sized. This chain joins TRBV27 and TRBJ2-3; 11 nucleotides line up with TRBD2. In germline, CDR1 is MNHEY, CDR2 SMNVEV (reference sequence). The CDR3 spans 15 residues. V lost 5 bases, J lost 4 bases, and 5 bases stayed unmatched. In DNA form, the CDR3 reads TGTGCCAGCAGTCCACTAGCGGGGGATTCAGATACGCAGTATTTT. The encoded protein is CASSPLAGDSDTQYF.

The V call is TRBV29-1, the J call TRBJ2-7, with TRBD1 as a possible D gene (6 bases). CDR1 is SQVTM, CDR2 ANQGSEA, per germline. V was pared by 4 bases and J by 2 bases, with 15 bases between. The CDR3 has 14 amino acids. The CDR3 is CSVVEDRKPYEQYV. The CDR3 bases are TGCAGCGTTGTCGAGGACAGAAAACCCTACGAGCAGTACGTC.

This clone was observed a handful of times. The gene calls are TRBV5-4 and TRBJ2-7; possible D gene TRBD2, 5 bases. This CDR3 is 13 amino acids long. Germline V gives CDR1 SGHNT, CDR2 YYREEE (reference sequence). V was shortened by 2 bases and J by 5 bases, with 11 bases between the two germline ends. Here the CDR3 DNA reads TGTGCCAGCAGCTTCGCATCGAGGGACGAGCAGTACTTC. This encodes CASSFASRDEQYF.

This chain connects TRBV19 to TRBJ2-1; 7 bases fit TRBD1. This CDR3 contains 14 residues. Germline assignment: CDR1 LNHDA and CDR2 SQIVND (reference sequence). Unmatched junction bases numbered 6, after V lost 1 base and J lost 9 bases. The CDR3: CASSIGEGAGEQFF. CDR3 sequence (DNA): TGTGCCAGTAGTATAGGTGAGGGGGCGGGTGAGCAGTTCTTC. The complete variable domain, with remaining parts taken from reference TRBV19 and TRBJ2-1, reads DGGITQSPKYLFRKEGQNVTLSCEQNLNHDAMYWYRQDPGQGLRLIYYSQIVNDFQKGDIAEGYSVSREKKESFPLTVTSAQKNPTAFYLCASSIGEGAGEQFFGPGTRLTVL.

This chain joins TRBV5-1 and TRBJ1-2; 7 bases are shared with TRBD1. Trimming removed 2 bases from V and 2 bases from J; junction bases left unmatched: 9. Germline V gene lookup returns CDR1 SGHRS and CDR2 YFSETQ. The CDR3 loop spans 16 amino acids. The CDR3 here is CASSFRDSAKNYGYTF. The DNA of the CDR3 is TGCGCCAGCAGCTTCCGGGACAGCGCCAAAAACTATGGCTACACCTTC.

The chain carries TRBV28 and TRBJ1-1; a possible D gene is TRBD1 (5 bases). Per germline, CDR1 MDHEN and CDR2 SYDVKM. V dropped 8 bases and J dropped 5 bases, with 24 bases sitting between them. This CDR3 spans 16 amino acids. The CDR3 nucleotides read TGTGCCAGCTTGAAGTTACCCGGGACGGGGTTAACTGAAGCTTTCTTT. It specifies CASLKLPGTGLTEAFF.

This clone turned up a few times. The genes are TRBV5-1 and TRBJ1-2; TRBD1 is a possible D gene (6 bases). The CDR3 loop spans 15 amino acids. Deletions cut 2 bases from V and 8 bases from J, with 19 bases between. Germline-derived CDR1 and CDR2 are SGHRS and YFSETQ. CDR3 sequence: CASSFRPGDMGGYTF. In DNA, the CDR3 is TGCGCCAGCAGCTTTCGTCCAGGGGACATGGGAGGCTACACCTTC.

The rearrangement uses TRBV7-2 and TRBJ1-1; D uncertain. V was trimmed by 4 bases and J by 2 bases, leaving 8 bases between them. Germline V CDR1 and CDR2: SGHTA, FQGNSA. This CDR3 is 13 amino acids long. The CDR3 DNA follows: TGTGCCAGCAGCTCCGGGCCCAACACTGAAGCTTTCTTT. This encodes CASSSGPNTEAFF.

V is TRBV6-1 and J is TRBJ2-7, with a tentative D call TRBD1 (5 bases). V lost 5 bases, J lost 1 base, and 12 bases lay in between. The CDR3 runs 14 residues. Germline CDR1 reads MNHNS; CDR2 reads SASEGT. The CDR3 nucleotides are TGTGCCAGCAGTCGCGCTCAGGGATCCTACGAGCAGTACGTC. Amino acids: CASSRAQGSYEQYV.

V is TRBV7-2 and J is TRBJ1-1, with TRBD1 matching 8 bases. With V trimmed by 8 bases and J by 3 bases, 11 bases remained unmatched. The CDR3 totals 15 residues. Per the germline V gene, CDR1 is SGHTA and CDR2 is FQGNSA. CDR3 region: CASPASTGAYTEAFF. DNA for the CDR3: TGTGCCAGCCCGGCCTCGACAGGGGCTTACACTGAAGCTTTCTTT.

The CDR3 loop is CASSTAGTGGQKLFF. The DNA for the CDR3 is TGTGCCAGCAGTACCGCAGGGACAGGGGGTCAAAAACTGTTTTTT. The chain links TRBV28 to TRBJ1-4; 11 positions match TRBD1. The trim removed 5 bases at V and 9 bases at J, leaving 8 bases unmatched. This CDR3 contains 15 residues. Germline-derived CDR1 and CDR2 are MDHEN and SYDVKM.

The rearrangement joins TRBV7-3 to TRBJ2-5; D call uncertain. This CDR3 is built from 13 residues. Germline CDR1 is SGHTA and CDR2 is FQGTGA. Deletions cut 0 bases from V and 11 bases from J, with 13 bases between. In DNA, the CDR3 is TGTGCCAGCAGCTTAACGACAACACTCCCTCAGTACTTC. Its translation is CASSLTTTLPQYF.

The CDR3, as DNA: TGTGCCAGCTCTCCTATGGGGGAGCAGTACGTC. Translated: CASSPMGEQYV. This rearrangement joins TRBV18 to TRBJ2-7, with no clear D. Germline assignment: CDR1 KGHSH and CDR2 LQKENI. CDR3 length: 11 residues. Trimming cost V 6 bases and J 7 bases, with 10 bases left between them.

This clone was detected a few times. The CDR3 coding sequence is TGCGCCAGCAGTGATGGAGCAGGGTTGAACACTGAAGCTTTCTTT. Its protein product is CASSDGAGLNTEAFF. The V gene is TRBV10-2, the J gene TRBJ1-1; TRBD1 is a possible D gene (5 bases). Germline V gene data show CDR1 as WSHSY and CDR2 as SAAADI. CDR3 length: 15 residues. V lost 3 bases and J lost 0, with 11 bases in between.

This clone came up a few times. The rearrangement links TRBV18 to TRBJ1-3, with TRBD1 matching over 7 bases. Germline CDR1 reads KGHSH; CDR2 reads LQKENI. This CDR3 has 16 amino acids. Trimming removed 1 base from V and 2 bases from J; junction bases left unmatched: 5. CDR3 nucleotide sequence: TGTGCCAGCTCACCACTGCCTAGGGGGCCTGGAAACACCATATATTTT. It yields the protein CASSPLPRGPGNTIYF.

V is TRBV19 and J is TRBJ1-1, with D unresolved. The CDR3 is made up of 13 amino acids. With 10 bases removed from V and 5 bases from J, the gap between germline ends came to 17 bases. Per germline, CDR1 LNHDA and CDR2 SQIVND (reference sequence). The CDR3 protein is CATSFARGTEAFF. The DNA for the CDR3 is TGTGCCACCAGCTTCGCCCGGGGTACTGAAGCTTTCTTT.

The chain carries TRBV28 and TRBJ2-5; the D is unclear. This CDR3 comprises 15 residues. Germline CDR1 MDHEN, CDR2 SYDVKM. Trimming shortened V by 3 bases and J by 2 bases, and 13 bases separated the two germline ends. In nucleotides, the CDR3 is TGTGCCAGCAGTTTTCGTGCTCAGGCTCAAGAGACCCAGTACTTC. It translates to CASSFRAQAQETQYF.

The chain combines TRBV5-4 with TRBJ1-2; 8 bases are a match to TRBD1. V was pared by 5 bases and J by 5 bases, with 8 bases of the junction left unmatched. This CDR3 has 14 amino acids. Looked up from germline, CDR1 is SGHNT and CDR2 is YYREEE (reference sequence). The CDR3 here is CASRPTGAMYGYTF. The CDR3 DNA sequence: TGTGCCAGCAGACCGACAGGGGCGATGTATGGCTACACCTTC.